This T cell receptor beta chain was obtained from a study of blood T cell repertoires in COVID-19. Original methodology: How many nucleated cells were present was estimated from reference gene primer amplification. The protocol was immunoSEQ multiplex PCR, while the TCRdb copy is restricted to in-frame clones and leaves out a portion. Clonal size and the V and J genes are those of that table, whereas D and trimming came from the DNA. Among about 380,000 clones, roughly nine tenths were seen once, and the ten largest hold over 1%. Per the germline V gene, CDR1 is MDHEN and CDR2 is SYDVKM. This CDR3 region has 14 residues. The germline V and J ends were trimmed by 6 bases and 7 bases, with 15 bases remaining between them.

This sequence joins TRBV28 and TRBJ2-2; D perhaps matches TRBD2 (7 bases). The sample consisted of peripheral blood. This clonotype was obtained from a man in his forties or fifties with acute or convalescent COVID-19. The CDR3 DNA sequence: TGTGCCAGCAGAGGGGGGGCGTGGGGCGGGGAGCTGTTTTTT. It specifies CASRGGAWGGELFF. Together with reference TRBV28 and TRBJ2-2, the CDR3 gives the full variable domain: DVKVTQSSRYLVKRTGEKVFLECVQDMDHENMFWYRQDPGLGLRLIYFSYDVKMKEKGDIPEGYSVSREKKERFSLILESASTNQTSMYLCASRGGAWGGELFFGEGSRLTVL.